This T cell receptor beta chain was obtained from a study of blood T cell repertoires in COVID-19. Study-wide background: Material from acute and convalescent COVID-19 was sourced from the United States, Italy and Spain. In each case, the material was cDNA or gDNA derived from T cells, B-cell-depleted T cells, or PBMCs.

The V end was cut by 0 bases, the J end by 6 bases, with 15 bases between. Germline CDR1 reads LGHNT; CDR2 reads FRNRAP. CDR3 length equals 16 residues. Original handling: How many nucleated cells were present was estimated from reference gene primer amplification. Measured with immunoSEQ multiplex PCR; TCRdb has only the in-frame clones, and not every one. V and J calls plus clone size are reproduced from that table; the DNA served to infer D and trimming. The table lists around 67,000 clones, 70% to 90% of them singletons, with roughly 2.1% in the top ten. This clone has just one count. The sequencing input was peripheral blood. The chain combines TRBV12-5 with TRBJ2-1; possible D gene TRBD1, 5 bases. This receptor was identified in a woman aged 80 or over with active or convalescent COVID-19. Written as DNA, the CDR3 is TGTGCTAGTGGTTTGGTAGCAGGGATGGGTGGCAATGAGCAGTTCTTC. Encoded protein: CASGLVAGMGGNEQFF.